This TCR beta chain comes out of a study of CD4 T cells in relation to SARS-CoV-2 and coronaviruses. The wider study: ViraFEST: approximately eleven-day antigen culture of PBMCs, then TCR beta CDR3 sequencing. The negative reference was HIV-1 Nef peptide pool or peptide-free culture. The restricting HLA molecule for shared crossreactive spike epitopes was mapped. Notes on the study in general: Compared with monoreactive clones, crossreactive clones showed significantly weaker SARS-CoV-2 expansion.

This CDR3 spans 13 amino acids. Germline V lookup: CDR1 MNHEY, CDR2 SVGAGI. V was pared by 7 bases and J by 0 bases, with 7 bases between. As regards this clone: Its antigen is still unknown.

Repertoires were generated with immunoSEQ multiplex PCR, while TCRdb's copy carries only in-frame clones and drops some. The sample holds 16,000 or so clones, about 80% seen once. The unexposed donors gave CD4+ T cells in about 2010-2019, prior to COVID-19. The cells were cultured for roughly 11 days before CD4+ T cells were isolated. Input material: CD4+ T cells from PBMCs, cultured in vitro. The receptor was derived from a human donor in good health. This chain links TRBV6-5 with TRBJ2-1; D is ambiguous. This CDR3 reads CASTTSSYNEQFF. The DNA of the CDR3 is TGTGCCAGCACTACCTCCTCCTACAATGAGCAGTTCTTC.